This T cell receptor (beta chain) came from a study of identical twins' blood T cells. This clonotype was seen only a few times. MiXCR, applied by TCRdb to the 5' RACE reads, yields one record per CDR3 protein. The sample includes 300,000 to 450,000 distinct CDR3 sequences, 28% of them seen just once. Sequencing was done on a sample of PBMCs. This clonotype was obtained from a woman between 18 and 49 years old in good health.

The CDR3 DNA follows: TGTGCCAGCAGTTTTTTGGAAGATACGCAGTATTTT. This sequence encodes CASSFLEDTQYF. V is TRBV28 and J is TRBJ2-3; D is undetermined. The germline gives CDR1 MDHEN, CDR2 SYDVKM. The CDR3 runs 12 residues. Trimming shortened V by 3 bases and J by 5 bases, and 6 bases separated the two germline ends.